This TCR beta chain came from a study of cytomegalovirus exposure and HLA in healthy donors (dated by TCRdb to the late 2010s). Regarding the research as a whole: The roughly 670 repertoires of the first cohort and the 120 or so validation repertoires were produced on the same platform, according to a later analysis. The study was designed to test whether signatures of past pathogen exposure could be identified by cataloging public T cell receptors. High-throughput TCR immunosequencing, statistical association of individual TCRs with disease status, and machine learning were combined to predict cytomegalovirus infection status. A separate validation cohort of approximately 130 different subjects was used in addition to the approximately 700-subject first cohort. Overall study outcomes, separate from this receptor: The authors suggested that the approach could potentially be generalized to other disease states and immunological phenotypes. The classifier was reported to diagnose cytomegalovirus status with high specificity and sensitivity in both the original and validation cohorts. Most TCR sequences were observed very rarely across donors, whereas some public TCRs were present in many individuals. A total of about 150 TCR beta chains were listed by the study as associated with cytomegalovirus. The validation cohort had no HLA typing available for a later analysis, so co-occurrence within that cohort was assessed over all 120 or so repertoires. Of the cluster scores, about 94% were above 0 in a later analysis, which found that TCRs clustered in the first cohort also tended to co-occur in the 95 to 150 validation repertoires. In vitro tests confirmed that a few of the cytomegalovirus-associated TCR beta chains recognize cytomegalovirus antigens.

The method was the immunoSEQ multiplex PCR assay. On the study's bioinformatics: A statistical classification framework was developed to diagnose cytomegalovirus status using the catalog of TCR beta chain sequences. TCRdb limited this immuneACCESS table to in-frame rearrangements with V and J called. A share of clones is missing; checked studies link under half to unresolved V genes, and the rest is unexplained. That table gives V, J and clone size, and the DNA gave D and trimming. The table for this sample lists about 270,000 clones; approximately 83% of them were counted only once. In total, the top ten clones hold around 1% of the sample. The donors were included in the validation cohort of over a hundred subjects, a group kept apart from the roughly 700-subject first cohort. Reading the germline V gene gives CDR1 MNHEY and CDR2 SVGAGI. Deletion took 2 bases off V and 1 base off J, with a span of 8 bases between the germline ends. The CDR3 numbers 14 residues from cysteine through phenylalanine. Of all the DNA, just the CDR3 is kept, 42 bases in frame from base 1.

On this clone: Which antigen it targets is not known. Nothing much larger sits one base from this clone, and base qualities are not available.

The chain links TRBV6-5 with TRBJ1-1, with an unclear D gene assignment. This receptor was identified in a woman between 18 and 29 years old in good health and CMV-seronegative. The sample was PBMCs. The DNA sequence reads TGTGCCAGCAGTTACGAGGAAACGAACACTGAAGCTTTCTTT. It codes for CASSYEETNTEAFF.